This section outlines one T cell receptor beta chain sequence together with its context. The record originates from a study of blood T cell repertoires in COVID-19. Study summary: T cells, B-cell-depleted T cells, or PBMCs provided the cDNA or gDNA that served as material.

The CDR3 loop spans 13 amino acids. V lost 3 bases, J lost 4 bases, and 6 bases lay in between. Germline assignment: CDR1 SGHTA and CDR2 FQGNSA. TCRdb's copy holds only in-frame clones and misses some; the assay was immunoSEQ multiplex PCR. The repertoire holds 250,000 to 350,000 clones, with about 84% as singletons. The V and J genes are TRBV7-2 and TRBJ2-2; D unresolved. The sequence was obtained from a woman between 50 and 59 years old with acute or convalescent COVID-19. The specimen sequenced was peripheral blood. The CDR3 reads CASSFQITGELFF. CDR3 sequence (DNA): TGTGCCAGCAGCTTTCAGATCACCGGGGAGCTGTTTTTT.